These 20 T cell receptor beta chains were all obtained from the same sample, sequenced in a study of a mutant IDH1 vaccine in newly diagnosed glioma. Time point noted: baseline, week 1 (first vaccination visit). Treatment specified: pre-vaccination baseline after standard-of-care therapy. TCRdb keeps only in-frame clones here, not all; method: immunoSEQ multiplex PCR. The sample lists around 50,000 clones; 75% to 90% were seen once. Sequenced material: PBMCs, taken from a glioma patient treated with radiotherapy, temozolomide or both. The origin of the receptors is a man aged 40-49 years with glioma.

The chain employs TRBV6-5 and TRBJ1-1; D unresolved. V lost 6 bases and J 3 bases, leaving 11 bases between the germline ends. The CDR3 contains 13 residues. Germline V CDR1 and CDR2: MNHEY, SVGAGI. The CDR3 spells CASREFLDTEAFF. CDR3 in DNA: TGTGCCAGCAGGGAATTTCTGGACACTGAAGCTTTCTTT.

The genes are TRBV28 and TRBJ2-2, with 9 bases that match TRBD2. CDR1 MDHEN and CDR2 SYDVKM come from the germline V gene. This CDR3 is built from 14 residues. J gave up 5 bases and V 9 bases, and 7 bases lay outside the gene matches. The CDR3 region is CASRGLARTGELFF. In nucleotides, the CDR3 is TGTGCCAGTCGGGGACTAGCTCGGACCGGGGAGCTGTTTTTT.

The chain recombines TRBV7-2 with TRBJ2-3; D gene ambiguous. This CDR3 has 14 amino acids. CDR1 is SGHTA and CDR2 is FQGNSA in the germline V gene. V was pared by 6 bases and J by 0 bases, with 10 bases between. CDR3 bases: TGTGCCAGCAGTTCCGCCACTAGCACAGATACGCAGTATTTT. Protein sequence: CASSSATSTDTQYF.

This chain links TRBV10-3 with TRBJ2-5; D gene ambiguous. CDR3 size: 12 residues. Trimming pared 5 bases from V and 2 bases from J, leaving 6 bases between. Germline V gives CDR1 ENHRY, CDR2 SYGVKD. The CDR3 DNA follows: TGTGCCATCAGTAAAGGGCAAGAGACCCAGTACTTC. This gives the protein CAISKGQETQYF.

The rearrangement links TRBV5-1 to TRBJ2-1; 9 bases fit TRBD2. Germline-derived CDR1 and CDR2 are SGHRS and YFSETQ. The length of the CDR3 is 15 residues. V was pared by 0 bases and J by 10 bases, with 8 bases of the junction left unmatched. CDR3 nucleotides: TGCGCCAGCAGCTTGGCTAGCGGGGTGGGGGACGAGCAGTTCTTC. Its protein is CASSLASGVGDEQFF.

The chain is built from TRBV29-1 and TRBJ1-3; the D gene is possibly TRBD1 (5 bases). CDR3 length: 13 residues. Germline V CDR1 and CDR2: SQVTM, ANQGSEA. Trimming left V 7 bases short and J 2 bases short, with 12 bases between. CDR3 protein: CSAERGTGNTIYF. The CDR3 region has the DNA TGCAGCGCCGAACGGGGGACTGGAAACACCATATATTTT.

This clone has only one observation. The rearrangement uses TRBV6-1 and TRBJ2-5; D gene uncertain. The germline V gene encodes CDR1 MNHNS and CDR2 SASEGT. Trimming shortened V by 3 bases and J by 2 bases, and 7 bases separated the two germline ends. The CDR3 extends over 13 amino acids. This chain's CDR3 is CASSDRRQETQYF. The CDR3 region has the DNA TGTGCCAGCAGTGACAGGAGACAAGAGACCCAGTACTTC.

The rearrangement uses TRBV9 and TRBJ2-7, with D perhaps matching TRBD1 (5 bases). Germline V gene lookup returns CDR1 SGDLS and CDR2 YYNGEE. CDR3 size: 13 residues. The V end was cut by 0 bases, the J end by 5 bases, with 9 bases between. CDR3 sequence (DNA): TGTGCCAGCAGCGTAGCTTTAGGGGACGAGCAGTACTTC. It yields the protein CASSVALGDEQYF.

This clone was seen more than once but under ten times. The rearrangement uses TRBV10-3 and TRBJ2-5; D not resolved. The germline gives CDR1 ENHRY, CDR2 SYGVKD. The CDR3 runs to 14 residues. Trimming removed 7 bases from V and 1 base from J, with 13 bases in between. The CDR3 DNA reads as TGTGCCATCAAGGGTGGGTGGGGCCAAGAGACCCAGTACTTC. This codes for CAIKGGWGQETQYF.

This sequence joins TRBV5-6 and TRBJ1-3, with a possible D match to TRBD1 (6 bases). Trimming took off 5 bases at V and 3 bases at J, with 18 bases between the two ends. Germline values: CDR1 SGHDT, CDR2 YYEEEE. The CDR3 runs 16 residues. The CDR3: CASSWGRAFFGNTIYF. Written as DNA, the CDR3 is TGTGCCAGCAGTTGGGGGCGAGCCTTCTTTGGAAACACCATATATTTT.

The chain combines TRBV27 with TRBJ2-6; D assignment may be TRBD1 or TRBD2 (6 bases each). CDR1 is MNHEY, CDR2 SMNVEV, per germline (reference sequence). V was clipped by 6 bases and J by 2 bases, with 23 bases between them. This CDR3 has 19 amino acids. CDR3 region: CASRIGGGRGGPGANVLTF. In DNA, the CDR3 is TGTGCCAGCAGGATAGGTGGGGGCAGGGGAGGACCTGGGGCCAACGTCCTGACTTTC.

The chain combines TRBV7-9 with TRBJ2-1; 7 bases are shared with TRBD1. J gave up 6 bases and V 4 bases, and 9 bases lay outside the gene matches. Germline CDR1 SEHNR, CDR2 FQNEAQ (reference sequence). The CDR3 consists of 15 residues. CDR3 nucleotides: TGTGCCAGCAGCTCTGACAGGGTACCCGGCAATGAGCAGTTCTTC. Protein: CASSSDRVPGNEQFF.

The chain recombines TRBV27 with TRBJ2-2; no definite D call. This CDR3 comprises 13 residues. Germline values: CDR1 MNHEY, CDR2 SMNVEV (reference sequence). The V and J ends lost 4 bases and 5 bases respectively, with 8 bases between them. CDR3 nucleotide sequence: TGTGCCAGCAGTTCGCGACAAACCGGGGAGCTGTTTTTT. It translates to CASSSRQTGELFF.

The chain has TRBV29-1 and TRBJ1-1, with a tentative D call TRBD1 (6 bases). V was shortened by 7 bases and J by 1 base, with 16 bases between the two germline ends. CDR3 length: 14 residues. Germline-derived CDR1 and CDR2 are SQVTM and ANQGSEA. For the CDR3, the DNA is TGCAGCGCCCCCCCCCAGGGGACGAACACTGAAGCTTTCTTT. Protein sequence: CSAPPQGTNTEAFF. The full variable domain, completed using reference TRBV29-1 and TRBJ1-1, is SAVISQKPSRDICQRGTSLTIQCQVDSQVTMMFWYRQQPGQSLTLIATANQGSEATYESGFVIDKFPISRPNLTFSTLTVSNMSPEDSSIYLCSAPPQGTNTEAFFGQGTRLTVV.

The chain recombines TRBV7-2 with TRBJ1-1; TRBD1 might be the D (5 bases). V was trimmed by 1 base and J by 5 bases, leaving 11 bases between them. Germline V gene sequence: CDR1 SGHTA, CDR2 FQGNSA. CDR3 length: 14 residues. The CDR3 DNA follows: TGTGCCAGCAGCTTAGGAGGGGTTAAAACTGAAGCTTTCTTT. Its translation: CASSLGGVKTEAFF.

This chain links TRBV18 with TRBJ2-1, with TRBD2 matching 12 bases. Germline V gene sequence: CDR1 KGHSH, CDR2 LQKENI. Trimming cost V 3 bases and J 9 bases; bases outside gene matches: 9. This CDR3 region has 16 residues. The CDR3 sequence is CASSPALAGGQGEQFF. The CDR3 bases are TGTGCCAGCTCACCGGCGCTAGCGGGAGGGCAGGGTGAGCAGTTCTTC.

V usage is TRBV28 and J usage is TRBJ1-1, with TRBD1 matching over 10 bases. In germline, CDR1 is MDHEN, CDR2 SYDVKM. V trimming: 11 bases; J trimming: 1 base; junction bases outside the gene matches: 13. CDR3 length equals 16 residues. The CDR3 nucleotides read TGTGCCGGATCGGGGGACAGGGGAGGGAAGAACACTGAAGCTTTCTTT. Encoded protein: CAGSGDRGGKNTEAFF.

The chain employs TRBV7-2 and TRBJ1-1; maybe TRBD1 (6 bases). Between the trimmed V and J ends, which lost 4 bases and 7 bases, there was a span of 13 bases. Germline CDR1 SGHTA, CDR2 FQGNSA. CDR3 size: 13 residues. In nucleotides, the CDR3 is TGTGCCAGCAGCTCAAGGACAGACTTTGAAGCTTTCTTT. Residues: CASSSRTDFEAFF.

The CDR3 loop is CASSMRETHRETQYF. CDR3 in DNA: TGTGCCAGTAGTATGAGGGAGACCCATCGGGAGACCCAGTACTTC. V and J are TRBV19 and TRBJ2-5; TRBD2 might be the D (5 bases). The V and J ends lost 3 bases and 5 bases respectively, with 16 bases between them. The germline gives CDR1 LNHDA, CDR2 SQIVND (reference sequence). The CDR3 sequence is 15 residues long.

The CDR3 loop is CASSRASWETQYF. CDR3 DNA: TGTGCCAGTAGTAGGGCTAGCTGGGAGACCCAGTACTTC. The rearrangement links TRBV19 to TRBJ2-5, with D possibly matching TRBD2 (5 bases). CDR1 and CDR2 (germline): LNHDA, SQIVND (reference sequence). Trimming pared 4 bases from V and 5 bases from J, leaving 11 bases between. The CDR3 has 13 amino acids.